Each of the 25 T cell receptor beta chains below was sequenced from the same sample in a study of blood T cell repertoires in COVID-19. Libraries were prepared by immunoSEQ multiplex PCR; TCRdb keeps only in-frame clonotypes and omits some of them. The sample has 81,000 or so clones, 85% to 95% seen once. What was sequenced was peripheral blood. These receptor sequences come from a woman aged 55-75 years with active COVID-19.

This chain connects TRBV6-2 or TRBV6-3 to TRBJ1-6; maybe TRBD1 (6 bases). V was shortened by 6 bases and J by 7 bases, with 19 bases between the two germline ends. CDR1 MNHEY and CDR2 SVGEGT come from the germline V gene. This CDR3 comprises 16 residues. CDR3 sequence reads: CASSPWGRQGNSPLHF. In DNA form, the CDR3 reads TGTGCCAGCAGCCCATGGGGGCGTCAAGGGAATTCACCCCTCCACTTT.

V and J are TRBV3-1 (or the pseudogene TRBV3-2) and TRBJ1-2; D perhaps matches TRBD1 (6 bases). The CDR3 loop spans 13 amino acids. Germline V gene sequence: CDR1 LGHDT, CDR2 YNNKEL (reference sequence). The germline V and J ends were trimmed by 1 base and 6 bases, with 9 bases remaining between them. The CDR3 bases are TGTGCCAGCAGCCAAGGGGACAATAATGGCTACACCTTC. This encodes CASSQGDNNGYTF.

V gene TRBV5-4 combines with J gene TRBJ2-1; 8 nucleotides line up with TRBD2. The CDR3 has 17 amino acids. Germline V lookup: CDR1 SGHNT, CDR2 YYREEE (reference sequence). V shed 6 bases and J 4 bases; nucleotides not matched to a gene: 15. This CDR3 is CASTSELTLAVYNEQFF. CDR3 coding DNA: TGTGCCAGCACCTCCGAATTGACACTAGCGGTATACAATGAGCAGTTCTTC.

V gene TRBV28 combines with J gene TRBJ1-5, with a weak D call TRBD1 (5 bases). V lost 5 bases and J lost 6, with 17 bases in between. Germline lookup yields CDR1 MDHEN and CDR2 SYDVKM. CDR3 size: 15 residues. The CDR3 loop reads CASSETGGWTQPQHF. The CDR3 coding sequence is TGTGCCAGCAGTGAGACCGGGGGATGGACTCAGCCCCAGCATTTT.

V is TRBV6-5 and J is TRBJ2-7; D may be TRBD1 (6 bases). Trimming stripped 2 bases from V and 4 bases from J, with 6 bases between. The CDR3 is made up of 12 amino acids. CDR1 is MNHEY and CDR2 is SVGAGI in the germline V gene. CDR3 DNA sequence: TGTGCCAGCAGTTACCAGGGGTACGAGCAGTACTTC. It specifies CASSYQGYEQYF.

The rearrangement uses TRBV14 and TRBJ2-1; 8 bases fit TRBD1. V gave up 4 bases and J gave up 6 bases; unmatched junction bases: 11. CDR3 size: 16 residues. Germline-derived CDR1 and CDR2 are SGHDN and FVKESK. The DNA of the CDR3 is TGTGCCAGCAGCCTATTACAGGGGGATTTTAGCAATGAGCAGTTCTTC. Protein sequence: CASSLLQGDFSNEQFF.

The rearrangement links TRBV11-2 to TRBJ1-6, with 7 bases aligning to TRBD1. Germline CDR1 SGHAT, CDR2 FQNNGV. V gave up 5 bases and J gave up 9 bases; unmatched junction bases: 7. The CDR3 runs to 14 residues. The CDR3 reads CASSHGQASSPLHF. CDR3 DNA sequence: TGTGCCAGCAGCCACGGACAGGCGAGTTCACCCCTCCACTTT.

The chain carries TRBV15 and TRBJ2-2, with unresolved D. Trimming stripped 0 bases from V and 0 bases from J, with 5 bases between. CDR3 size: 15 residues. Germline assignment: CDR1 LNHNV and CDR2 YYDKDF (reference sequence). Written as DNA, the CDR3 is TGTGCCACCAGCAGAGAACGGTCGAACACCGGGGAGCTGTTTTTT. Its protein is CATSRERSNTGELFF.

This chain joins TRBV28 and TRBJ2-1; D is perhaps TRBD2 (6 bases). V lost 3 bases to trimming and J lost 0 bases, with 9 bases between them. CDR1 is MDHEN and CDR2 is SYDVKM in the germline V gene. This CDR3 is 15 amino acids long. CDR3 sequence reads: CASSLGRSSYNEQFF. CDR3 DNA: TGTGCCAGCAGTTTGGGGAGGTCCTCCTACAATGAGCAGTTCTTC.

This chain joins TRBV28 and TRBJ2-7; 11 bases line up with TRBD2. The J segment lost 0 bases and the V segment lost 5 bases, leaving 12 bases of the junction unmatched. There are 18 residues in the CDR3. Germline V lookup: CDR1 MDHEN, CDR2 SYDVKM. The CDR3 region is CASSAQPWTSGYSYEQYF. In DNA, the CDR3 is TGTGCCAGCAGTGCGCAACCGTGGACTAGCGGGTACTCCTACGAGCAGTACTTC.

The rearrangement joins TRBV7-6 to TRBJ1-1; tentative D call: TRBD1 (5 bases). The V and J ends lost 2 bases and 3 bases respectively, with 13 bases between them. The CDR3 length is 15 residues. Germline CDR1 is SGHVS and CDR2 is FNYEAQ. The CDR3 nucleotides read TGTGCCAGCAGCTTAAGCGGGACCGGGGACACTGAAGCTTTCTTT. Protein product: CASSLSGTGDTEAFF.

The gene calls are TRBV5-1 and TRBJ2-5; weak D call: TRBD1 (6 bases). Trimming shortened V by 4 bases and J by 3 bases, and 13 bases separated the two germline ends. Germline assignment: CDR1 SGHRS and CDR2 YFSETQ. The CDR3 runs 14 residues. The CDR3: CASSPTGWEETQYF. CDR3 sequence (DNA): TGCGCCAGCAGCCCGACAGGATGGGAAGAGACCCAGTACTTC.

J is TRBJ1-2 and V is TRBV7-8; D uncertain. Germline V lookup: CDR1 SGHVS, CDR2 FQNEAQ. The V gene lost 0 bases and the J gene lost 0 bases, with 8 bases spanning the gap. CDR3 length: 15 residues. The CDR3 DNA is TGTGCCAGCAGCTTAGCCGGGTCAGCTAACTATGGCTACACCTTC. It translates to CASSLAGSANYGYTF.

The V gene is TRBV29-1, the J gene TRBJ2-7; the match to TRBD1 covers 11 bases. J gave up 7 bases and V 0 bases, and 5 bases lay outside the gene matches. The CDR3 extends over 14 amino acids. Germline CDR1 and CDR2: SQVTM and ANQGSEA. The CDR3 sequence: CSVEDGTGGEEQYF. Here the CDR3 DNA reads TGCAGCGTTGAAGATGGGACAGGGGGTGAAGAGCAGTACTTC.

CDR3 in amino acids: CASRENNSPLHF. The CDR3 nucleotides read TGTGCCAGTAGGGAGAATAATTCACCCCTCCACTTT. The J gene is TRBJ1-6, the V gene TRBV19; D ambiguous. The V end was cut by 6 bases, the J end by 5 bases, with 5 bases between. CDR3 length: 12 amino acids. Germline assignment: CDR1 LNHDA and CDR2 SQIVND (reference sequence).

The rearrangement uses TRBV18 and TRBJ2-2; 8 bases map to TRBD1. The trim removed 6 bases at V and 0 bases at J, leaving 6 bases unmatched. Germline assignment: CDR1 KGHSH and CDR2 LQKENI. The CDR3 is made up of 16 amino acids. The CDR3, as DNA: TGTGCCAGCTCGGGGGACAGGCTTTCGAACACCGGGGAGCTGTTTTTT. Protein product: CASSGDRLSNTGELFF.

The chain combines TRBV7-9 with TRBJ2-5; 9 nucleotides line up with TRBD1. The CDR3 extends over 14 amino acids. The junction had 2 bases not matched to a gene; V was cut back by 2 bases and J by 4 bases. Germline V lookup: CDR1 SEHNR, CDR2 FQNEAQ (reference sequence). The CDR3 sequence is CASSLTGGGETQYF. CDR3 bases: TGTGCCAGCAGCTTAACAGGGGGCGGAGAGACCCAGTACTTC.

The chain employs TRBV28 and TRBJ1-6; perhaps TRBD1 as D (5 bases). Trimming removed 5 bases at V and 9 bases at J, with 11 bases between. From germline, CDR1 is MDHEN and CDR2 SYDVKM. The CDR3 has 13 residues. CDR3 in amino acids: CASSPVGLSPLHF. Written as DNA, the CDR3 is TGTGCCAGCAGTCCCGTGGGGCTTTCACCCCTCCACTTT. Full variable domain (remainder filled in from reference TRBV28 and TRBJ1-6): DVKVTQSSRYLVKRTGEKVFLECVQDMDHENMFWYRQDPGLGLRLIYFSYDVKMKEKGDIPEGYSVSREKKERFSLILESASTNQTSMYLCASSPVGLSPLHFGNGTRLTVT.

In DNA, the CDR3 is TGTGCCAGCAGCCAAGGACGACAGGGGGTAGGTGAAAAACTGTTTTTT. Amino acids: CASSQGRQGVGEKLFF. The chain joins TRBV4-2 to TRBJ1-4; 9 bases agree with TRBD1. The CDR3 loop spans 16 amino acids. Unmatched junction bases numbered 7, after V lost 1 base and J lost 7 bases. The germline V gene has CDR1 LGHNA and CDR2 YNFKEQ.

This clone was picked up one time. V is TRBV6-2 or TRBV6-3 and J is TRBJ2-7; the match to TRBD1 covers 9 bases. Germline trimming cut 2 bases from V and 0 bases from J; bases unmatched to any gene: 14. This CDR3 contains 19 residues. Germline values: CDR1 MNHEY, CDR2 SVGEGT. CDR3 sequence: CASSYASAGQGFSSYEQYF. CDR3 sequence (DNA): TGTGCCAGCAGTTACGCATCCGCGGGACAGGGCTTCAGCTCCTACGAGCAGTACTTC.

In nucleotides, the CDR3 is TGTGCCAGTAGTAACAGGGGGCGCTTCGAGCAGTACTTC. It translates to CASSNRGRFEQYF. The chain recombines TRBV19 with TRBJ2-7; TRBD1 agrees at 9 bases. Germline lookup yields CDR1 LNHDA and CDR2 SQIVND (reference sequence). Trimming at V came to 4 bases and at J to 6 bases, leaving 4 bases not matched to a gene. This CDR3 spans 13 amino acids.

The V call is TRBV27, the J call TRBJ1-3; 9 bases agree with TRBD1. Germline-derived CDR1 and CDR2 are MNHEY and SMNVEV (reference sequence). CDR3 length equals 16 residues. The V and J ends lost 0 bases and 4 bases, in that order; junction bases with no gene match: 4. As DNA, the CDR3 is TGTGCCAGCAGTTTATCGCTGACAGGGGGAGGAAACACCATATATTTT. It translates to CASSLSLTGGGNTIYF.

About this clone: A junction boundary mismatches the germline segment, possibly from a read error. The CDR3 region is CASRTNRGSYGHTF. The CDR3 DNA follows: TGTGCCAGCAGAACGAACAGGGGAAGCTATGGCCACACCTTC. The V and J genes are TRBV5-6 and TRBJ1-2; 7 bases match TRBD1. CDR3 length: 14 residues. The germline gives CDR1 SGHDT, CDR2 YYEEEE.

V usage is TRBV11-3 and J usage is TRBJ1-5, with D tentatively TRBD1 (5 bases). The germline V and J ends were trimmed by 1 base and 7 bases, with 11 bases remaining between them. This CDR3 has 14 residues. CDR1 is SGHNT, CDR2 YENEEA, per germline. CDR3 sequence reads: CASSLVGRVQPQHF. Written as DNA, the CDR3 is TGTGCCAGCAGCTTAGTGGGCAGGGTCCAGCCCCAGCATTTT. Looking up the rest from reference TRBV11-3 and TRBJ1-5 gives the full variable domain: EAGVVQSPRYKIIEKKQPVAFWCNPISGHNTLYWYLQNLGQGPELLIRYENEEAVDDSQLPKDRFSAERLKGVDSTLKIQPAELGDSAVYLCASSLVGRVQPQHFGDGTRLSIL.

CDR3 protein: CASSWEDRYGYTF. The CDR3 region has the DNA TGTGCCAGCAGTTGGGAGGACCGCTATGGCTACACCTTC. The chain couples TRBV6-5 to TRBJ1-2; D remains unclear. Trimming removed 4 bases from V and 4 bases from J, with 10 bases in between. The CDR3 is 13 amino acids. Germline CDR1 MNHEY, CDR2 SVGAGI.